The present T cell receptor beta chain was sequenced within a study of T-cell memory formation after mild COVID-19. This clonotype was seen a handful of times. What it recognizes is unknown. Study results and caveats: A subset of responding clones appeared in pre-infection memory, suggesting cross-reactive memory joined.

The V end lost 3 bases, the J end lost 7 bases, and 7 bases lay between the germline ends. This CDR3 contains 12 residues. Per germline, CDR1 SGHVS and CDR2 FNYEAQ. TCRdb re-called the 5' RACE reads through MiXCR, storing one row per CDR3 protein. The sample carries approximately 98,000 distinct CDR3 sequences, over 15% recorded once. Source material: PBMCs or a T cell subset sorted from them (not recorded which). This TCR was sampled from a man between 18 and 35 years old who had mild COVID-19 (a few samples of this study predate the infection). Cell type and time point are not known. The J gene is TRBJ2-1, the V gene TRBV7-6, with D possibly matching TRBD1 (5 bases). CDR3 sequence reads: CASSFQGNEQFF. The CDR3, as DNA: TGTGCCAGCAGCTTTCAGGGAAATGAGCAGTTCTTC. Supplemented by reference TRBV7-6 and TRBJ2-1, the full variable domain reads GAGVSQSPRYKVTKRGQDVALRCDPISGHVSLYWYRQALGQGPEFLTYFNYEAQQDKSGLPNDRFSAERPEGSISTLTIQRTEQRDSAMYRCASSFQGNEQFFGPGTRLTVL.